This T cell receptor (beta chain) appears in the sequencing data of a study of blood T cell dynamics during melanoma immunotherapy (dated by TCRdb to the early 2020s). In the study overall: Patients with metastatic melanoma were treated with first-line pembrolizumab or nivolumab plus ipilimumab as standard of care in the United Kingdom. To identify early correlates of response, the study profiled peripheral T cell receptor repertoires in patients with metastatic melanoma before and after one cycle of checkpoint inhibitor therapy. The training cohort was made up of consecutive patients, while a further independent group of patients from the same centre was pooled to form an external validation set.

The CDR3 runs 15 residues from the cysteine to the phenylalanine. Solely the CDR3 DNA is kept, with 45 bases framed from the first base. The CDR1 and CDR2 encoded by the germline V gene are SGHRS and YFSETQ. Germline trimming: 1 base from V, 0 bases from J; junction bases outside gene matches: 4. General conclusions and limits of the study: Unlike progressors, patients who went on to achieve disease control showed a bifurcated reorganization of the PBMC repertoire at W3, with either increased clonality or increased diversity. The study was unable to establish whether the T cell clones driving the repertoire changes were melanoma-specific or instead reflected general immune activation. The relatively small sample size was acknowledged as something that could potentially limit how far the results can be generalized.

The time point label on this specimen signifies: pre-treatment baseline. Blood was sampled before treatment (T0) and at week 3 (W3), after the first cycle of checkpoint blockade. Except for two patients with rapid clinical progression, response was assessed 12 weeks after the first infusion by RECIST 1.1; disease control meant complete response, partial response or stable disease. Patients with prior systemic cancer treatment, concomitant immunosuppressant therapy or synchronous other active malignancies were excluded. TCR beta was sequenced in both bulk PBMC and plasma cell-free DNA in order to track circulating cells as well as T cell turnover. Lymphoprep and SepMate tubes were used to isolate PBMC from blood, and red cell lysis was then performed. QIAamp DNA Blood Mini kits were used to extract DNA from both PBMC and sorted T cell subsets. A word on this clone: The target of this receptor is not known. Within one base of it there is no much larger clone, and no base qualities were kept.

For every bulk PBMC sample, a fixed 350 ng of DNA was loaded. Following the manufacturer instructions, the immunoSEQ TCRb Assay kit was used to amplify TCR beta CDR3 sequences from genomic DNA. The KAPA Library Quantification Kit for Illumina platforms was used to quantify the pooled libraries by qPCR. Sequencing of the pooled libraries was done on an Illumina NextSeq 500, with clustering at 0.6-1.1 pM. Per the authors' processing: TCR data were analyzed using immunoSEQ ANALYZER and the R LymphoSeq package. A rearrangement efficiency score was calculated as productive divided by the sum of productive and non-productive CDR3 sequences. Within each patient, timepoints were compared pairwise for clonality, measured with the Gini coefficient, and for diversity, measured with the Renyi index at alpha=1. Clonal relatedness used an edit distance of 3, and repertoire similarity used the Bhattacharyya coefficient, both computed in LymphoSeq. Linear discriminant analysis on week-3 changes in clonality and diversity was built with the R MASS and caret packages to classify response. TCRdb retrieved this table from immuneACCESS and kept in-frame rearrangements only. Not all clones are present; in checked studies, unresolved V genes account for under half, and no reason is known for the remainder. Clonal size and the V and J genes are those of that table, whereas D and trimming came from the DNA. Counted in this sample were around 13,000 clones; about 86% of them appeared once. The top ten clones comprise around 4.4% of the sample.

The rearrangement joined TRBV5-1 to TRBJ2-7; TRBD2 agrees with 7 junctional bases. The clonotype originates from a human donor with melanoma. The source was blood, collected from a patient treated with checkpoint blockade. The CDR3 has the sequence CASSLLRGSSYEQYF. The nucleotide sequence reads TGCGCCAGCAGCTTGCTGCGGGGGAGCTCCTACGAGCAGTACTTC.